The TCR beta chain under discussion was sequenced for a study of a mutant IDH1 vaccine in newly diagnosed glioma. As regards this clone: What it binds is not known.

CDR1 is SEHNR, CDR2 FQNEAQ, per germline (reference sequence). Trimming cost V 1 base and J 11 bases, with 11 bases left between them. The CDR3 sequence is 13 residues long. Findings and limits, study-wide: No link was apparently found between pseudoprogression and changes in top peripheral T cell clonotypes.

Assay used: immunoSEQ multiplex PCR; TCRdb lists only in-frame clones, some missing. The table has around 89,000 clones, 83% seen once; the top ten hold approximately 7.4%. Time point described: baseline, week 1 (first vaccination visit). The treatment is: pre-vaccination baseline after standard-of-care therapy. Donor diagnoses consisted of new WHO grade 3 or 4 IDH1-mutant, ATRX-lost astrocytomas. The genes are TRBV7-9 and TRBJ1-4; weak D call: TRBD1 (5 bases). The sequence derives from a woman in her 50s with glioma. Source: PBMCs, taken from a glioma patient treated with radiotherapy, temozolomide or both. The DNA for the CDR3 is TGTGCCAGCAGCTTAGAACAGGAGTATAAACTGTTTTTT. Protein sequence: CASSLEQEYKLFF.